This T cell receptor (beta chain) was found in a study of cytomegalovirus exposure and HLA in healthy donors. General observations from the study: It was 150 to 200 TCR beta chains that were listed as cytomegalovirus-associated. Several V segments, TRBV6-2 and TRBV6-3 among them, could not be told apart and were dropped. Per a later analysis, 16,951 TCR beta sequences showed association with HLA alleles at 0.05 false discovery rate. CMV serostatus was the only immune exposure information that was available.

The PCR contained 60 Vbeta and 13 Jbeta primers. Libraries were prepared by immunoSEQ multiplex PCR; TCRdb keeps only in-frame clonotypes and omits some of them. The sample table includes 150,000 to 200,000 clones. The CDR3 contains 16 residues. V lost 0 bases and J lost 2, with 11 bases in between. CDR1 and CDR2 from the germline V gene are LGHNA and YNFKEQ. To note about this clone: What it recognizes is unknown.

The sample was PBMCs. This TCR came from a woman aged 18-29 years in good health and CMV-seropositive. The V gene is TRBV4-2, the J gene TRBJ1-3; possible D gene TRBD1, 6 bases. The CDR3 loop reads CASSQDRGGAGNTIYF. The CDR3 DNA follows: TGTGCCAGCAGCCAAGATAGGGGGGGTGCTGGAAACACCATATATTTT.